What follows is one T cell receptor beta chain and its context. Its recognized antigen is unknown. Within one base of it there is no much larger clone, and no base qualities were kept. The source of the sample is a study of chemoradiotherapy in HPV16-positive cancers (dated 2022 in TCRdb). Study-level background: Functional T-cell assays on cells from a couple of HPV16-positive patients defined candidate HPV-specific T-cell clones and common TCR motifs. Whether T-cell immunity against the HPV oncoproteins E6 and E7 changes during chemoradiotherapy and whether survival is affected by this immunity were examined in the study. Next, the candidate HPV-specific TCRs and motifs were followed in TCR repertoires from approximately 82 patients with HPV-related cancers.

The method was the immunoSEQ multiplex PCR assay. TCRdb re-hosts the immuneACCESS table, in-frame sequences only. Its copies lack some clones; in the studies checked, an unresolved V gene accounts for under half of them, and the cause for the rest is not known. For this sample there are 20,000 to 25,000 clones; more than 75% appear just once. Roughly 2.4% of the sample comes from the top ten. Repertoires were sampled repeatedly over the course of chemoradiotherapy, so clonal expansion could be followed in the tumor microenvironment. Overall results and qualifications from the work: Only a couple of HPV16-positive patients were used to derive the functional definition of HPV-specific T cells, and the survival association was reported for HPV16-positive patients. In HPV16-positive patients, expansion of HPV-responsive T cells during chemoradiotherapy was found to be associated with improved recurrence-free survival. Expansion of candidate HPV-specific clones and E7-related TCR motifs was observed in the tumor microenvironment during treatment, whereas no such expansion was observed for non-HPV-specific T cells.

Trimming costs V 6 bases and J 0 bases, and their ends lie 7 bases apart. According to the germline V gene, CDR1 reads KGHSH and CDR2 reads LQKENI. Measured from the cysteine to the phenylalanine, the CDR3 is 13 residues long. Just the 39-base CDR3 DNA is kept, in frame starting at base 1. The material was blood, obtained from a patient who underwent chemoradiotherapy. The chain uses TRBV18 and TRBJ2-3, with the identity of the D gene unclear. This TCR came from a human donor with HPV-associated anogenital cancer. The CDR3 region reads CASSPISTDTQYF. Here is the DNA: TGTGCCAGCTCCCCGATCAGCACAGATACGCAGTATTTT.